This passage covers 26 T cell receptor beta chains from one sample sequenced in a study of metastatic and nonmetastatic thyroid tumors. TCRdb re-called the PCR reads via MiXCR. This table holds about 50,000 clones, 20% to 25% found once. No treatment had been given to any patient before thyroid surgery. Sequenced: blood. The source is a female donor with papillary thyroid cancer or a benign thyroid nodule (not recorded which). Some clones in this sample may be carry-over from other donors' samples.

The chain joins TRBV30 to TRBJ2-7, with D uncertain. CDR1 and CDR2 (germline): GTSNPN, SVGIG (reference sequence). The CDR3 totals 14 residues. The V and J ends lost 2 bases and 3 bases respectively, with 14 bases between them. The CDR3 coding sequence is TGTGCCTGGAGTCCCCCCTTGGGCTTCTACGAGCAGTACTTC. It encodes CAWSPPLGFYEQYF.

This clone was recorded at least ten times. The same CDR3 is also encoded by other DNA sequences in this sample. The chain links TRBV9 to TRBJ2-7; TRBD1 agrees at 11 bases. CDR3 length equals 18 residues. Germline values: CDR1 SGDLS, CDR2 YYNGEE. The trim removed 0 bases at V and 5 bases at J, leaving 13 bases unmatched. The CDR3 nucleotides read TGTGCCAGCAGCGTAGAAGCGGACAGGGGGCGAGGGGACCACGAGCAGTACTTC. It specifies CASSVEADRGRGDHEQYF.

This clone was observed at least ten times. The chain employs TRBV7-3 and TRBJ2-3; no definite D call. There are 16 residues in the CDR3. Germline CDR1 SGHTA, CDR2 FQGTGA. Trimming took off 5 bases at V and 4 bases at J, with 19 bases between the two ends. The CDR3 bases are TGTGCCAGCAGCCCTGTCCTGACCCCGGGCGCAGATACGCAGTATTTT. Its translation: CASSPVLTPGADTQYF.

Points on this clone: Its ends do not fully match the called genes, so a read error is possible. The CDR3 nucleotides are TGTTCCTGGCGTGAAGGGACGGCTGAAAAACTGTTTTTT. Translating it yields CSWREGTAEKLFF. This chain uses TRBV30 with TRBJ1-4; possibly TRBD1 for D (5 bases). The CDR3 spans 13 residues. Germline CDR1 GTSNPN, CDR2 SVGIG (reference sequence).

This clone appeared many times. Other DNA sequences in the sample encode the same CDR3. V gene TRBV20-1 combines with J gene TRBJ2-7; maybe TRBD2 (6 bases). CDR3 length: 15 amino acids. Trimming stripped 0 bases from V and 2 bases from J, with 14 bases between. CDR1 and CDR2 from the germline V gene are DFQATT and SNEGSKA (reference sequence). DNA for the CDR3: TGCAGTGCTAGAGATCTGGCGGGAACCACCTACGAGCAGTACTTC. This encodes CSARDLAGTTYEQYF.

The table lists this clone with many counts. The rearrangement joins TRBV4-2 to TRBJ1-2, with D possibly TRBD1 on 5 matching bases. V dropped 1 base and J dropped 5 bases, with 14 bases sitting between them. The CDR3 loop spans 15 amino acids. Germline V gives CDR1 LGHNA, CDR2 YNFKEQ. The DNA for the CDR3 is TGTGCCAGCAGCCAAGGAAAAGGCGGGGGTTATGGCTACACCTTC. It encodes CASSQGKGGGYGYTF.

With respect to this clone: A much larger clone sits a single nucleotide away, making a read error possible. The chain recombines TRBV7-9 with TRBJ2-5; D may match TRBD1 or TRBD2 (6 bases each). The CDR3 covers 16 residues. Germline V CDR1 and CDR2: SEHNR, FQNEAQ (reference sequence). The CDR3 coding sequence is TGTGCCAGCAGCCGCTCGGGGGCAGCGGTCCAAGAGAGCCAGTACTTC. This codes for CASSRSGAAVQESQYF.

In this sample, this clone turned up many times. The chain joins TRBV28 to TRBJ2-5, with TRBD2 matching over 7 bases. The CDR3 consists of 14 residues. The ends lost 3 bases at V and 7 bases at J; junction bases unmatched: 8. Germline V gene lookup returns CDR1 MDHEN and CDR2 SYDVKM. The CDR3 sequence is CASSFGGTGGTQYF. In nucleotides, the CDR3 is TGTGCCAGCAGTTTTGGGGGTACGGGGGGGACCCAGTACTTC.

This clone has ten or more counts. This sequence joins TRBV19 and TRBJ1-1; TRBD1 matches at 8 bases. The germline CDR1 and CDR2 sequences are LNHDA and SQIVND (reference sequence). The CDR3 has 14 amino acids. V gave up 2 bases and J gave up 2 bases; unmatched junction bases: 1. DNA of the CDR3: TGTGCCAGTAGTATACAGGGGGCCAACACTGAAGCTTTCTTT. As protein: CASSIQGANTEAFF.

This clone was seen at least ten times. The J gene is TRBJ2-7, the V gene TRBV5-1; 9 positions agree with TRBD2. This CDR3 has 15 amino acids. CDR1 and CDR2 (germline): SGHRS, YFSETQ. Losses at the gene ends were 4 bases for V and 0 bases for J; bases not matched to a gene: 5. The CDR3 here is CASSPVAGASYEQYF. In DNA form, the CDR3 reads TGCGCCAGCAGCCCGGTAGCGGGGGCCTCCTACGAGCAGTACTTC. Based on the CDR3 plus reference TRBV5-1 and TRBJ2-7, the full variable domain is KAGVTQTPRYLIKTRGQQVTLSCSPISGHRSVSWYQQTPGQGLQFLFEYFSETQRNKGNFPGRFSGRQFSNSRSEMNVSTLELGDSALYLCASSPVAGASYEQYFGPGTRLTVT.

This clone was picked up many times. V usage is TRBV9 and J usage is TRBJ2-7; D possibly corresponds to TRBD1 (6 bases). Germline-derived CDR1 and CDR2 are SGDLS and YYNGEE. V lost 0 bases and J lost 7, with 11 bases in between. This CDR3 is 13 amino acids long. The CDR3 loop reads CASSVGGRGEQYF. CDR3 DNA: TGTGCCAGCAGCGTAGGGGGGCGTGGGGAGCAGTACTTC.

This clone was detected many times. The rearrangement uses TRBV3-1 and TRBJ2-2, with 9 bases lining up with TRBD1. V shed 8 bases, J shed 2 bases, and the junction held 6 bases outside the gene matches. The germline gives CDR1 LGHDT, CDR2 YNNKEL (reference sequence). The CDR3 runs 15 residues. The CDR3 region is CASSRTGDNTGELFF. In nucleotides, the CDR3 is TGTGCCAGCTCTCGGACAGGGGATAACACCGGGGAGCTGTTTTTT.

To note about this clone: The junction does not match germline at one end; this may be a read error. CDR3 residues: CASSEDQGAGETKYF. The CDR3 bases are TGTGCCAGCAGTGAAGATCAGGGGGCGGGGGAGACCAAGTACTTC. This rearrangement joins TRBV2 to TRBJ2-5, with TRBD1 as a possible D gene (8 bases). This CDR3 has 15 amino acids. The germline gives CDR1 SNHLY, CDR2 FYNNEI.

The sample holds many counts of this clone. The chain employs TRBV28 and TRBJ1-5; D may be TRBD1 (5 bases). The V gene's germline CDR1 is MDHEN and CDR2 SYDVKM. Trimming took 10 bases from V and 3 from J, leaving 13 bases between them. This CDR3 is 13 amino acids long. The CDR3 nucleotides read TGTGCCATTTCCAGGGAGAACAATCAGCCCCAGCATTTT. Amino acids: CAISRENNQPQHF.

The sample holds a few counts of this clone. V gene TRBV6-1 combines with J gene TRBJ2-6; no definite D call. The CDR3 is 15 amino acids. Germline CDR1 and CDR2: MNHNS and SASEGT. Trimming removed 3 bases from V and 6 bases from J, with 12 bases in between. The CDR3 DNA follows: TGTGCCAGCAGTGATAAAGCCTCTCTGGCCAACGTCCTGACTTTC. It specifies CASSDKASLANVLTF.

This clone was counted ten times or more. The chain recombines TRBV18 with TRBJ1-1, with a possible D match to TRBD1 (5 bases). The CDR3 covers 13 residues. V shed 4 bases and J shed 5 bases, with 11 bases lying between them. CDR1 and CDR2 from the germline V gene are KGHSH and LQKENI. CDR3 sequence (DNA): TGTGCCAGCTCACTATGGGACGGGACTGAAGCTTTCTTT. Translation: CASSLWDGTEAFF.

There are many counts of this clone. CDR3 sequence reads: CASSLPGGSYNEQFF. The CDR3 DNA reads TGTGCCAGCAGCTTACCCGGGGGCTCCTACAATGAGCAGTTCTTC. The rearrangement joins TRBV7-9 to TRBJ2-1; D may be TRBD2 (6 bases). The germline V gene encodes CDR1 SEHNR and CDR2 FQNEAQ (reference sequence). The V end was cut by 2 bases, the J end by 0 bases, with 8 bases between. The CDR3 sequence is 15 residues long.

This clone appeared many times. The CDR3 is CASSPVAYTSTDTQYF. In nucleotides, the CDR3 is TGTGCCAGCAGCCCAGTAGCGTATACTAGCACAGATACGCAGTATTTT. The chain has TRBV7-3 and TRBJ2-3, with a possible D match to TRBD2 (5 bases). Germline V lookup: CDR1 SGHTA, CDR2 FQGTGA. V was trimmed by 5 bases and J by 0 bases, leaving 15 bases between them. This CDR3 is built from 16 residues.

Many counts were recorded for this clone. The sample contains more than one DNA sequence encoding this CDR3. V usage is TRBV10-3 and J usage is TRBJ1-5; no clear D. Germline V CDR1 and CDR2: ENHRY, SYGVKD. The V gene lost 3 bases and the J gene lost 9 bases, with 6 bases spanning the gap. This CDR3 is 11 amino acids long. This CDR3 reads CAISEDGPQHF. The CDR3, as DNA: TGTGCCATCAGTGAAGACGGGCCCCAGCATTTT.

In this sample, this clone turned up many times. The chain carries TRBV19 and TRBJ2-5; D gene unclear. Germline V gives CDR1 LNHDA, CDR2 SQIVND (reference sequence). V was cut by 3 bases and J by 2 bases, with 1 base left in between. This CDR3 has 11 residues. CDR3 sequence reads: CASSIQETQYF. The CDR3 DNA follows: TGTGCCAGTAGTATTCAAGAGACCCAGTACTTC.

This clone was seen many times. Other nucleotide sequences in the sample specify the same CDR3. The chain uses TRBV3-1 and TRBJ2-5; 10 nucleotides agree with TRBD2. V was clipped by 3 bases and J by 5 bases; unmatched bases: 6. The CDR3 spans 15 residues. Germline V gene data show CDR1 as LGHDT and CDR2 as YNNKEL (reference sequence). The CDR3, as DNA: TGTGCCAGCAGCCACCTAGCGGGAGTATGGGAGACCCAGTACTTC. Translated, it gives CASSHLAGVWETQYF.

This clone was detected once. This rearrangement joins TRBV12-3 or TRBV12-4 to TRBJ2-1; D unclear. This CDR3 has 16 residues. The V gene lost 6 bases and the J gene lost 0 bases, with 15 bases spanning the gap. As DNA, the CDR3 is TGTGCCAGCAGATCCCTACCGGCTATCTCCTACAATGAGCAGTTCTTC. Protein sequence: CASRSLPAISYNEQFF.

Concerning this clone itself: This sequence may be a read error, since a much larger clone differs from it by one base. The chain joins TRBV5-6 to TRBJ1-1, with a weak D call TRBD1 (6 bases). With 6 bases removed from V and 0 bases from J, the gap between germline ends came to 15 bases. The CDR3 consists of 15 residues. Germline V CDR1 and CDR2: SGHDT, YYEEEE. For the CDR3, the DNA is TGTGCCAGCATACCGATAGGGGGAATGAACACTGAAGCTTTCTTT. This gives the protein CASIPIGGMNTEAFF.

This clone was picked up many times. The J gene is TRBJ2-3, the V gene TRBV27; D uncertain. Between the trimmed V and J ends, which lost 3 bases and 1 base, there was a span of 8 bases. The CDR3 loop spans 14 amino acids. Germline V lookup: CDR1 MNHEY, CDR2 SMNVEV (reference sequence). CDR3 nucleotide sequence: TGTGCCAGCAGTTTCCTCGCACGCACAGATACGCAGTATTTT. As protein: CASSFLARTDTQYF.

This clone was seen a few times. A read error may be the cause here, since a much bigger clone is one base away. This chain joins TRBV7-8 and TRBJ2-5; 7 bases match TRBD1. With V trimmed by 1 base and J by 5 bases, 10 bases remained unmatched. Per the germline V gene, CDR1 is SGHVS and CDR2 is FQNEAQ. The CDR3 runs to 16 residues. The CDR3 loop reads CASSLEGQSYDETQYF. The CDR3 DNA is TGTGCCAGCAGCTTAGAGGGACAGTCTTACGATGAGACCCAGTACTTC.

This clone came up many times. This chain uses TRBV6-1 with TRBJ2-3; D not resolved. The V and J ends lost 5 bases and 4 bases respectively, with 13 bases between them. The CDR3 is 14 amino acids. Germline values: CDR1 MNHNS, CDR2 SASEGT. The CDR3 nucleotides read TGTGCCAGCAGTCTTACCCTTAAACCAGATACGCAGTATTTT. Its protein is CASSLTLKPDTQYF.